Below, 26 T cell receptor beta chains from the same sample are listed, as sequenced in a study of shared clonotypes between healthy human individuals. Method: immunoSEQ multiplex PCR; TCRdb's copy keeps in-frame clones and lacks some. The sample holds fewer than 600,000 clones; roughly four fifths are singletons and the top ten take 12%. Sequenced: PBMCs. The receptor source for this set is a woman in her 40s in good health. Some clones in this sample may be carry-over from other donors' samples.

As for this clone: A much more abundant neighbour one base away suggests this may be a read error. Other DNA sequences of this sample code for an identical CDR3. This chain uses TRBV27 with TRBJ2-3; weak D call: TRBD2 (6 bases). The V and J ends lost 6 bases and 2 bases respectively, with 18 bases between them. The CDR3 is 16 amino acids. Germline CDR1 is MNHEY and CDR2 is SMNVEV (reference sequence). CDR3 DNA: TGTGCCAGCAGCCCGGGGGTAGCGGAGGTCACAGATACGCAGTATTTT. Translating it yields CASSPGVAEVTDTQYF.

The V call is TRBV4-2, the J call TRBJ1-1, with a tentative D call TRBD1 (5 bases). Trimming took off 1 base at V and 4 bases at J, with 13 bases between the two ends. This CDR3 region has 15 residues. Germline V CDR1 and CDR2: LGHNA, YNFKEQ. The CDR3 sequence is CASSQVAPGGTEAFF. CDR3 DNA: TGTGCCAGCAGCCAAGTGGCCCCGGGGGGCACTGAAGCTTTCTTT.

The count of this clone is one. The chain carries TRBV5-4 and TRBJ2-3; D not certain. The length of the CDR3 is 15 residues. V lost 4 bases to trimming and J lost 2 bases, with 14 bases between them. Germline-derived CDR1 and CDR2 are SGHNT and YYREEE (reference sequence). The CDR3 sequence: CASSPRVANTDTQYF. DNA for the CDR3: TGTGCCAGCAGCCCCCGGGTCGCGAACACAGATACGCAGTATTTT.

The gene calls are TRBV5-5 and TRBJ1-5; no definite D call. This CDR3 is 13 amino acids long. The V end was cut by 0 bases, the J end by 7 bases, with 8 bases between. Germline CDR1 reads SGHKS; CDR2 reads YYEKEE (reference sequence). The CDR3 loop is CASSLDDEQPQHF. The DNA for the CDR3 is TGTGCCAGCAGCTTGGATGACGAACAGCCCCAGCATTTT. The full variable domain, with the rest looked up from reference TRBV5-5 and TRBJ1-5, is DAGVTQSPTHLIKTRGQQVTLRCSPISGHKSVSWYQQVLGQGPQFIFQYYEKEERGRGNFPDRFSARQFPNYSSELNVNALLLGDSALYLCASSLDDEQPQHFGDGTRLSIL.

To note about this clone: The same CDR3 also results from other DNA sequences found in this sample. The rearrangement links TRBV28 to TRBJ2-3; 9 positions agree with TRBD2. The J segment lost 0 bases and the V segment lost 8 bases, leaving 3 bases of the junction unmatched. Germline V lookup: CDR1 MDHEN, CDR2 SYDVKM. The CDR3 spans 14 residues. The CDR3 loop reads CASGTSGSTDTQYF. The CDR3 coding sequence is TGTGCCAGCGGTACTAGCGGGAGCACAGATACGCAGTATTTT.

This sequence joins TRBV5-6 and TRBJ2-5; a possible D gene is TRBD2 (6 bases). The CDR3 extends over 14 amino acids. The V end was cut by 2 bases, the J end by 2 bases, with 10 bases between. From germline, CDR1 is SGHDT and CDR2 YYEEEE. As DNA, the CDR3 is TGTGCCAGCAGCTTCGGGCTAGCGCAAGAGACCCAGTACTTC. Residues: CASSFGLAQETQYF.

The genes are TRBV5-6 and TRBJ2-1; 12 bases agree with TRBD2. The CDR3 runs 17 residues. Per germline, CDR1 SGHDT and CDR2 YYEEEE. V dropped 4 bases and J dropped 3; count of bases not matched to a gene: 8. CDR3 protein: CASSPLLAGGYYNEQFF. CDR3 sequence (DNA): TGTGCCAGCAGCCCGTTACTAGCGGGAGGATACTACAATGAGCAGTTCTTC. Looking up the rest from reference TRBV5-6 and TRBJ2-1 gives the full variable domain: DAGVTQSPTHLIKTRGQQVTLRCSPKSGHDTVSWYQQALGQGPQFIFQYYEEEERQRGNFPDRFSGHQFPNYSSELNVNALLLGDSALYLCASSPLLAGGYYNEQFFGPGTRLTVL.

The chain recombines TRBV7-9 with TRBJ2-7, with 7 bases identical to TRBD2. There are 18 residues in the CDR3. The germline V gene encodes CDR1 SEHNR and CDR2 FQNEAQ (reference sequence). Trimming took 5 bases from V and 3 from J; bases not matched to a gene: 19. The CDR3, as DNA: TGTGCCAGCAGCCCCCTATTGCCGACTAGCTCGAAGGACTACGAGCAGTACTTC. It translates to CASSPLLPTSSKDYEQYF.

The genes are TRBV18 and TRBJ2-1; tentative D call: TRBD2 (5 bases). The CDR3 is 14 residues long. V lost 1 base and J lost 3, with 7 bases in between. Germline V lookup: CDR1 KGHSH, CDR2 LQKENI. The CDR3 DNA reads as TGTGCCAGCTCACCACTGACTAACTACAATGAGCAGTTCTTC. Translated, it gives CASSPLTNYNEQFF.

This rearrangement joins TRBV14 to TRBJ2-7; D remains unclear. Trimming shortened V by 0 bases and J by 0 bases, and 9 bases separated the two germline ends. Germline CDR1 and CDR2: SGHDN and FVKESK. The CDR3 is 15 amino acids. Here the CDR3 reads CASSQDLGRSYEQYF. The CDR3, as DNA: TGTGCCAGCAGCCAAGATCTTGGACGCTCCTACGAGCAGTACTTC.

This chain uses TRBV28 with TRBJ2-1, with TRBD1 matching 9 bases. Germline lookup yields CDR1 MDHEN and CDR2 SYDVKM. J gave up 7 bases and V 6 bases, and 10 bases lay outside the gene matches. The CDR3 is made up of 15 amino acids. The CDR3 nucleotides read TGTGCCAGCAGGTTCCCCGGGACAGGGTCTAATGAGCAGTTCTTC. It is translated as CASRFPGTGSNEQFF.

The sample holds a few counts of this clone. The chain has TRBV7-2 and TRBJ2-5, with 7 bases that match TRBD1. CDR1 SGHTA and CDR2 FQGNSA come from the germline V gene. This CDR3 has 13 residues. The ends lost 7 bases at V and 3 bases at J; junction bases unmatched: 5. The DNA of the CDR3 is TGTGCCAGCACCGAGACAGGGAAAGAGACCCAGTACTTC. Translation: CASTETGKETQYF.

J is TRBJ1-3 and V is TRBV29-1; D is unresolved. The V gene's germline CDR1 is SQVTM and CDR2 ANQGSEA. The CDR3 runs to 13 residues. The germline V and J ends were trimmed by 4 bases and 0 bases, with 7 bases remaining between them. CDR3 DNA sequence: TGCAGCGTTGGCACGGTCTCTGGAAACACCATATATTTT. It yields the protein CSVGTVSGNTIYF.

This clone came up once. The V call is TRBV5-1, the J call TRBJ1-3, with D possibly TRBD1 on 5 matching bases. The CDR3 sequence is 16 residues long. Germline V lookup: CDR1 SGHRS, CDR2 YFSETQ. V lost 0 bases and J lost 4, with 14 bases in between. The CDR3 DNA sequence: TGCGCCAGCAGCTTGGCTGGAGGGGTGGCAGGAAACACCATATATTTT. It yields the protein CASSLAGGVAGNTIYF.

This clone turned up a few times. This chain links TRBV29-1 with TRBJ1-4; D is undetermined. The CDR3 loop spans 13 amino acids. V was cut by 0 bases and J by 7 bases, with 9 bases left in between. From germline, CDR1 is SQVTM and CDR2 ANQGSEA. CDR3 sequence reads: CSVEDLQSEKLFF. The CDR3 coding sequence is TGCAGCGTTGAAGATCTTCAGAGTGAAAAACTGTTTTTT.

This chain connects TRBV29-1 to TRBJ2-1; D could derive from TRBD1 or TRBD2 (6 bases each). V lost 7 bases, J lost 0 bases, and 16 bases lay in between. Germline CDR1 SQVTM, CDR2 ANQGSEA. The CDR3 extends over 15 amino acids. CDR3: CSAGGREFSYNEQFF. Here the CDR3 DNA reads TGCAGCGCTGGGGGGCGGGAATTCTCCTACAATGAGCAGTTCTTC.

This chain connects TRBV19 to TRBJ2-3, with 12 bases matching TRBD2. This CDR3 contains 16 residues. V trimming: 5 bases; J trimming: 5 bases; junction bases outside the gene matches: 8. Germline V gives CDR1 LNHDA, CDR2 SQIVND (reference sequence). The CDR3 here is CASSPSGRAKEDTQYF. Written as DNA, the CDR3 is TGTGCCAGTAGTCCTAGCGGGAGGGCCAAGGAAGATACGCAGTATTTT.

This chain links TRBV10-2 with TRBJ2-5; 12 nucleotides agree with TRBD2. The length of the CDR3 is 13 residues. The V and J ends lost 8 bases and 6 bases, in that order; junction bases with no gene match: 4. Germline V gives CDR1 WSHSY, CDR2 SAAADI. This chain's CDR3 is CASGLAGRQTQYF. The CDR3 nucleotides read TGCGCCAGCGGACTAGCGGGAAGGCAGACCCAGTACTTC.

In DNA form, the CDR3 reads TGTGCAAGTCGCCTAAATTTCTTCCCTGGGGACACAAACTCTGGAAACACCATATATTTT. Translation: CASRLNFFPGDTNSGNTIYF. The chain uses TRBV12-2 and TRBJ1-3; the listed D gene, TRBD1, was not tested against the DNA. TRBV12-2 is tagged as a pseudogene. The CDR3 runs to 20 residues.

Note on this clone: A single base separates this from a much larger clone, so it may be a read error. The chain joins TRBV28 to TRBJ1-5; 9 positions match TRBD1. The ends lost 5 bases at V and 1 base at J; junction bases unmatched: 12. There are 18 residues in the CDR3. In germline, CDR1 is MDHEN, CDR2 SYDVKM. The CDR3 bases are TGTGCCAGCAGTCCTACAGGGGGCCACAGGTCGAGCAATCAGCCCCAGCATTTT. As protein: CASSPTGGHRSSNQPQHF. Together with reference TRBV28 and TRBJ1-5, the CDR3 gives the full variable domain: DVKVTQSSRYLVKRTGEKVFLECVQDMDHENMFWYRQDPGLGLRLIYFSYDVKMKEKGDIPEGYSVSREKKERFSLILESASTNQTSMYLCASSPTGGHRSSNQPQHFGDGTRLSIL.

The V gene is TRBV29-1, the J gene TRBJ2-7; no definite D call. Germline CDR1 is SQVTM and CDR2 is ANQGSEA. V was pared by 1 base and J by 1 base, with 5 bases between. The CDR3 runs 12 residues. CDR3 protein: CSVEVYSYEQYF. The CDR3 nucleotides are TGCAGCGTTGAAGTGTATTCCTACGAGCAGTACTTC.

V gene TRBV27 combines with J gene TRBJ2-3; 8 nucleotides match TRBD2. Germline assignment: CDR1 MNHEY and CDR2 SMNVEV (reference sequence). V lost 5 bases and J lost 2; bases outside the gene matches: 12. The CDR3 is 17 amino acids. The CDR3 nucleotides are TGTGCCAGCAGTCGGTTAATCAAGCGGGAGCACACAGATACGCAGTATTTT. As protein: CASSRLIKREHTDTQYF.

The rearrangement joins TRBV30 to TRBJ2-1; D remains ambiguous. The CDR3 has 13 residues. Germline V CDR1 and CDR2: GTSNPN, SVGIG (reference sequence). V gave up 2 bases and J gave up 6 bases, with 11 bases separating them. The DNA for the CDR3 is TGTGCCTGGAGTCCCGGGCCTTCCAATGAGCAGTTCTTC. It is translated as CAWSPGPSNEQFF.

This chain joins TRBV30 and TRBJ1-2, with D unresolved. Germline V gives CDR1 GTSNPN, CDR2 SVGIG (reference sequence). CDR3 length equals 13 residues. Deletions cut 2 bases from V and 4 bases from J, with 11 bases between. Here the CDR3 DNA reads TGTGCCTGGAGTCTTCCCGGACTCTATGGCTACACCTTC. It is translated as CAWSLPGLYGYTF.

V usage is TRBV29-1 and J usage is TRBJ2-7; weak D call: TRBD2 (6 bases). V lost 7 bases, J lost 2 bases, and 15 bases lay in between. Germline CDR1 and CDR2: SQVTM and ANQGSEA. The CDR3 runs to 13 residues. CDR3 in DNA: TGCAGCGCAACTATTAGCGGAACCTACGAGCAGTACTTC. It yields the protein CSATISGTYEQYF.

The chain carries TRBV7-9 and TRBJ2-1; no clear D. In germline, CDR1 is SEHNR, CDR2 FQNEAQ (reference sequence). This CDR3 has 13 amino acids. V lost 7 bases and J 4 bases, leaving 11 bases between the germline ends. The chain's CDR3 is CASKLDAYNEQFF. CDR3 DNA sequence: TGTGCCAGCAAATTGGATGCGTACAATGAGCAGTTCTTC.